Listed below are T cell receptor beta chains from one sample, sequenced in a study of OX40 agonist ivuxolimab in advanced cancers. TCRdb keeps only in-frame clones here, not all; method: immunoSEQ multiplex PCR. The sample includes over 95,000 clones, roughly nine tenths of them seen just once. Sequencing used CD4+ or CD8+ T cells sorted from blood, obtained in a trial of the OX40 agonist ivuxolimab. The receptors were sampled from an adult with an advanced solid tumor such as melanoma, head and neck, liver or kidney cancer. Each CDR3 is given with its conserved first and last residue. A D gene is named only where the DNA matches it firmly.

TRBV19	TRBD1	TRBJ2-3	CASSIDGTDSTDTQYF
TRBV19	TRBD1	TRBJ2-1	CASSIGDRAIMQFF
TRBV10-1	NA	TRBJ2-1	CASSDPGRGNNEQFF
TRBV7-3	NA	TRBJ2-7	CASSLGEQYF
TRBV6-1	NA	TRBJ2-5	CASSEGGRGWGTQYF
TRBV5-1	NA	TRBJ2-1	CASSLPSNEQFF
TRBV7-9	TRBD1	TRBJ1-2	CASSISDREQGYTF
TRBV28	NA	TRBJ1-5	CASSFSKRGVNQPQHF
TRBV18	NA	TRBJ2-5	CASSRGPTGQETQYF
TRBV7-2	NA	TRBJ2-3	CASSFLVSTDTQYF
TRBV6-1	NA	TRBJ1-2	CASSAGRGNYGYTF
TRBV4-3	NA	TRBJ2-3	CASSQTQATDTQYF
TRBV20-1	NA	NA	CSAPDYYEQYF
TRBV7-3	NA	TRBJ2-2	CASSLTLRGTGELFF
TRBV7-6	NA	TRBJ2-3	CASSLPLTDTQYF
TRBV6-6	NA	TRBJ2-7	CASRPGRQADEQYF
TRBV7-9	NA	TRBJ1-4	CASSLKNEKLFF
TRBV5-8	TRBD1	TRBJ2-2	CASSPRHRGRGWDTGELFF
TRBV19	TRBD1	TRBJ1-5	CASSTSFDRDQHF
TRBV28	TRBD1	TRBJ2-3	CAISAGTGVITDTQYF
TRBV29-1	NA	TRBJ2-2	CSGLSDTGELFF
TRBV19	TRBD2	TRBJ2-3	CASSIDLWTSGSGLKWTDTQYF
TRBV30	NA	TRBJ2-3	CAWSVPASSTDTQYF
TRBV28	TRBD2	TRBJ2-7	CASSPPGGTYEQYF
TRBV21-1	NA	TRBJ2-1	CASTKKSQGAYEQFF
TRBV5-6	TRBD1	TRBJ1-2	CASSRGTVNYGYTF
TRBV7-6	TRBD1	TRBJ1-2	CASSLGDRGGYGYTF
TRBV7-9	NA	TRBJ2-3	CASSTRTDTQYF
TRBV7-9	TRBD2	TRBJ2-1	CASSLASGSGEQFF
TRBV6-9	NA	TRBJ2-7	CASSQKQGRSSYEQYF
TRBV19	NA	TRBJ1-5	CASSTKDQPQHF
TRBV5-1	TRBD2	TRBJ2-3	CASSMGTTSGLDTQYF
TRBV6-1	TRBD2	TRBJ2-3	CASSVLAGPTDTQYF
TRBV6-1	TRBD1	TRBJ1-2	CASRDRSRYGYTF
TRBV28	NA	TRBJ1-1	CASSPPQGVNTEAFF
TRBV4-3	TRBD1	TRBJ1-2	CASSQELGGGTYGYTF
TRBV19	TRBD1	TRBJ1-5	CASNDRARGNQPQHF
TRBV6-5	NA	TRBJ2-7	CASSYGRMASEQYF
TRBV9	TRBD1	TRBJ1-2	CASSAGTGHYGYTF
TRBV9	TRBD2	TRBJ2-3	CASSKGTTTDTQYF
TRBV14	NA	TRBJ2-7	CASSQGRREQYF
TRBV5-1	TRBD2	TRBJ2-3	CASSLGASAGGADTQYF
TRBV19	TRBD1	TRBJ1-4	CASSITLGQGNEKLFF
TRBV28	NA	TRBJ2-1	CASSSSRSGSNEQFF
TRBV6-5	NA	TRBJ2-7	CASSRPGTQNHEQYF
TRBV10-3	TRBD1	TRBJ2-1	CAISGQGSSSYNEQFF